This T cell receptor beta chain was found in a study of CD8 T cells in ankylosing spondylitis. General observations from the study: Ankylosing spondylitis blood seemed to carry a telltale TCR beta motif made of several highly homologous variants. As reported, disease-linked clones showed significant enrichment in matched ankylosing spondylitis synovial fluid.

By proportion, this clonotype is medium-sized. As yet, its antigen is unknown. The CDR3 sequence is 15 residues long. Germline V gene lookup returns CDR1 SGDLS and CDR2 YYNGEE. V lost 4 bases, J lost 0 bases, and 13 bases lay in between. In making TCR beta libraries, quantitative 5'-RACE with molecular barcodes was used. TCRdb recomputed calls from the 5' RACE reads with MiXCR, one row per CDR3 protein. Here the sample spans 8,400 or so distinct CDR3 sequences, around 4% being singletons. This TCR derives from a female donor with ankylosing spondylitis or in good health (not recorded which). Sequenced material: blood, either unsorted or a sorted T cell fraction (not recorded which). The chain links TRBV9 to TRBJ1-1; possible D gene TRBD1, 6 bases. This CDR3 is CASSPNRDLNTEAFF. The DNA for the CDR3 is TGTGCCAGCAGCCCAAACAGGGACTTGAACACTGAAGCTTTCTTT.